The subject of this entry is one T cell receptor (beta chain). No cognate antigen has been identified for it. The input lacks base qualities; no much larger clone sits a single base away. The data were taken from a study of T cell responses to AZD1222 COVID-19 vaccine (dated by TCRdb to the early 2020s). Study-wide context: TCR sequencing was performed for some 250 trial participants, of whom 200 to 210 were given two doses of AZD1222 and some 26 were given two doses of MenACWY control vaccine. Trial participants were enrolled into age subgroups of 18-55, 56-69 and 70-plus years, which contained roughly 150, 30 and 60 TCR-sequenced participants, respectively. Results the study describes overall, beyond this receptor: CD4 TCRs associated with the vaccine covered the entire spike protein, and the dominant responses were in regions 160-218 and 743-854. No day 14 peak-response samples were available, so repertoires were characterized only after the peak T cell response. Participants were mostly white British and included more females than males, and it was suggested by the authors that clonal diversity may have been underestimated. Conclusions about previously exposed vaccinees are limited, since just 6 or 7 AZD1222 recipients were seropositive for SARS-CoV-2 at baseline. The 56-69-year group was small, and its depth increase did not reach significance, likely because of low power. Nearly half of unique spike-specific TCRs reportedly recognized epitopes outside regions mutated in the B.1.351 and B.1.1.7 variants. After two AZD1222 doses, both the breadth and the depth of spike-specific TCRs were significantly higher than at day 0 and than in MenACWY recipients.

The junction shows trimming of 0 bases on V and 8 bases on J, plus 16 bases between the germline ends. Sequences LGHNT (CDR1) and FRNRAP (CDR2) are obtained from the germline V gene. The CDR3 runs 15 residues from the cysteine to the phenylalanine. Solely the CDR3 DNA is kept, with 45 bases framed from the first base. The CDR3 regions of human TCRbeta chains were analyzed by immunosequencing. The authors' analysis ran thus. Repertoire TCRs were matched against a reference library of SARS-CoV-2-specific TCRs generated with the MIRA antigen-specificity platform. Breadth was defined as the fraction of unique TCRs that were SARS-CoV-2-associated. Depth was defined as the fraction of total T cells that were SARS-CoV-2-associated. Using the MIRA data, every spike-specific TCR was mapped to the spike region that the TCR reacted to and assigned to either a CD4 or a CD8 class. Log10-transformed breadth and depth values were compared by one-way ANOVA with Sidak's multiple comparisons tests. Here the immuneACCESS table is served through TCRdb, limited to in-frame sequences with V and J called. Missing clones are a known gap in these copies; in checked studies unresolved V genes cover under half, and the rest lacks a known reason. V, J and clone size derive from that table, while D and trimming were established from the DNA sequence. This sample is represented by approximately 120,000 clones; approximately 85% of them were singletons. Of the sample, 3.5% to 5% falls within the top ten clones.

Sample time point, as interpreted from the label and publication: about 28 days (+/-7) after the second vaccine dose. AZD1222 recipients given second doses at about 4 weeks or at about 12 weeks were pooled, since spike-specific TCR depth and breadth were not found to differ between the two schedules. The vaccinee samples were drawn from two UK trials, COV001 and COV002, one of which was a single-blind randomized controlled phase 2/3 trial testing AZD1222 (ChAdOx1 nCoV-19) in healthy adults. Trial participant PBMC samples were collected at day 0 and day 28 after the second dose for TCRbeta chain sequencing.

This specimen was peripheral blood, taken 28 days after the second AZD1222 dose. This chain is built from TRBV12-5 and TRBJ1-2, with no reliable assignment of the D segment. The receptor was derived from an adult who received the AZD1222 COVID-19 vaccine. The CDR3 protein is CASGLVMAELFGYTF. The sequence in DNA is TGTGCTAGTGGTTTGGTTATGGCAGAATTGTTCGGCTACACCTTC.